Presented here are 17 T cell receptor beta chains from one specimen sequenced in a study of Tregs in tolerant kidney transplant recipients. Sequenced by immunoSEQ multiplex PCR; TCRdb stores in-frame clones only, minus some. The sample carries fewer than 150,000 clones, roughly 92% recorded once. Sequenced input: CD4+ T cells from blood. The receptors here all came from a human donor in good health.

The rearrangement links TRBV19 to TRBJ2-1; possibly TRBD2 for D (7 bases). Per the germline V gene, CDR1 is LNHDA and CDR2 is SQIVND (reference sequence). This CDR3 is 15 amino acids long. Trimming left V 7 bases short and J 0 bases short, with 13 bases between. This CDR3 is CASTRRGGSYNEQFF. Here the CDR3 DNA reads TGTGCCAGTACGCGGAGGGGGGGCTCCTACAATGAGCAGTTCTTC.

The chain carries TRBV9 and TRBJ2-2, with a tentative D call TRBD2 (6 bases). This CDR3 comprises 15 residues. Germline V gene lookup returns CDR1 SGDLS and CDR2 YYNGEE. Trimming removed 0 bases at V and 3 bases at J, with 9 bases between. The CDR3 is CASSVGSGHTGELFF. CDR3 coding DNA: TGTGCCAGCAGCGTAGGGAGCGGGCACACCGGGGAGCTGTTTTTT. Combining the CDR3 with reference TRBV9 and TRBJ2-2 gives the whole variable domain DSGVTQTPKHLITATGQRVTLRCSPRSGDLSVYWYQQSLDQGLQFLIQYYNGEERAKGNILERFSAQQFPDLHSELNLSSLELGDSALYFCASSVGSGHTGELFFGEGSRLTVL.

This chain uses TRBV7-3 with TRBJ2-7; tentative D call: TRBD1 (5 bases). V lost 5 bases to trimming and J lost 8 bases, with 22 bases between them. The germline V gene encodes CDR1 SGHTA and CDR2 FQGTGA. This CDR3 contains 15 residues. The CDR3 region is CASSPNPRQGGKQYF. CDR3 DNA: TGTGCCAGCAGCCCCAACCCGCGGCAGGGTGGGAAGCAGTACTTC.

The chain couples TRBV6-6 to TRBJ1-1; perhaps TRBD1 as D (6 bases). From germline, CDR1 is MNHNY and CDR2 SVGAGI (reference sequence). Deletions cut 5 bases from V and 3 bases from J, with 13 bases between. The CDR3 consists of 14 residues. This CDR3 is CASSQIGGHTEAFF. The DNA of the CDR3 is TGTGCCAGCAGTCAAATTGGGGGGCACACTGAAGCTTTCTTT.

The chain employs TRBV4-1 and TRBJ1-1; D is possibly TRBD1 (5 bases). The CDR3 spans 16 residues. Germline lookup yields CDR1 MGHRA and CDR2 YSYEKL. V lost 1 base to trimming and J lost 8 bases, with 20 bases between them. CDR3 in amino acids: CASSQVGRGSSIEAFF. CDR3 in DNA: TGCGCCAGCAGCCAAGTTGGGAGGGGAAGTTCGATCGAAGCTTTCTTT.

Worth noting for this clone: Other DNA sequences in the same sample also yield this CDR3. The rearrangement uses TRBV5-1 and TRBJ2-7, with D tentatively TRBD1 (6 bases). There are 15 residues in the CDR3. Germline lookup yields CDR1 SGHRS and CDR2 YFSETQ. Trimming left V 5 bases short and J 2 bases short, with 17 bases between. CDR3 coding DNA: TGCGCCAGCAGATCCGGGCAGGGGATTCCCTACGAGCAGTACTTC. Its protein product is CASRSGQGIPYEQYF.

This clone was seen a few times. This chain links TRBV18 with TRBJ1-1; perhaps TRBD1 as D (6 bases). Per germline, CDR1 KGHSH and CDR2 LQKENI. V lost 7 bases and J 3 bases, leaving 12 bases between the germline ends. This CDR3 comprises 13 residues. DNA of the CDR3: TGTGCCAGCTTGACAGGATTGGACACTGAAGCTTTCTTT. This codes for CASLTGLDTEAFF.

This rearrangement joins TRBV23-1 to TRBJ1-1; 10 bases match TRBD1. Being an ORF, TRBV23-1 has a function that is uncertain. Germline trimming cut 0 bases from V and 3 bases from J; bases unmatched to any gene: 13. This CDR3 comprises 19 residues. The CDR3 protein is CASSQSRAGQGSVHTEAFF. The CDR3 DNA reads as TGCGCCAGCAGTCAATCCCGGGCGGGACAGGGGAGCGTGCACACTGAAGCTTTCTTT.

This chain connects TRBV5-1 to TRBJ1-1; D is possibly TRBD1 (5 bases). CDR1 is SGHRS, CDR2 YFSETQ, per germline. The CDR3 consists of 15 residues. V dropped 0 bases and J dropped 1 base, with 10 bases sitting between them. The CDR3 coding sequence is TGCGCCAGCAGCTTGGACGGGGGTGGGAACACTGAAGCTTTCTTT. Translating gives CASSLDGGGNTEAFF.

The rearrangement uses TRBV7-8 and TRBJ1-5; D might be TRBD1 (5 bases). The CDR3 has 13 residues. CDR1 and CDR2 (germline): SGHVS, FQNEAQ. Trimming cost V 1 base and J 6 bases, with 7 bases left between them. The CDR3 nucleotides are TGTGCCAGCAGCTTAGTGGGGCTTCAGCCCCAGCATTTT. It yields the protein CASSLVGLQPQHF. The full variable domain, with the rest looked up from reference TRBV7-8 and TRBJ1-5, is GAGVSQSPRYKVAKRGQDVALRCDPISGHVSLFWYQQALGQGPEFLTYFQNEAQLDKSGLPSDRFFAERPEGSVSTLKIQRTQQEDSAVYLCASSLVGLQPQHFGDGTRLSIL.

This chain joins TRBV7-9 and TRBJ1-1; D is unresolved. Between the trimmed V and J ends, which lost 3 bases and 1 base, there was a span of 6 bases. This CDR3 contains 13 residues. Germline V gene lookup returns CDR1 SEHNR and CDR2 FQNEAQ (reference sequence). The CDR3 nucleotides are TGTGCCAGCAGCTTCTCAGAGAACACTGAAGCTTTCTTT. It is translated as CASSFSENTEAFF.

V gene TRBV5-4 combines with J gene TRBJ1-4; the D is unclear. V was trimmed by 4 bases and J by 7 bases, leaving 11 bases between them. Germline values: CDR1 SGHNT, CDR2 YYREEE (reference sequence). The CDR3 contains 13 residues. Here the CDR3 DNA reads TGTGCCAGCAGCACGGAACCGCGTGAAAAACTGTTTTTT. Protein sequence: CASSTEPREKLFF.

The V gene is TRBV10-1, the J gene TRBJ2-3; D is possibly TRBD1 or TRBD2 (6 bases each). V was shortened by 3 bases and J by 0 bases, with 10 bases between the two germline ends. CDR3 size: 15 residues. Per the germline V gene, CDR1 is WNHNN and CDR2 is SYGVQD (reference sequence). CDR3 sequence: CASSDGGGSTDTQYF. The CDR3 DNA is TGCGCCAGCAGTGATGGAGGGGGAAGCACAGATACGCAGTATTTT.

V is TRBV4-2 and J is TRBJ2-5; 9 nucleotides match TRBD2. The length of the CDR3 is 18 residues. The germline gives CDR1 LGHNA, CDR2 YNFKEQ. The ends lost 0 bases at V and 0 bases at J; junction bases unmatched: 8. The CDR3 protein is CASSQDLGVAGDQETQYF. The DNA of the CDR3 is TGTGCCAGCAGCCAAGATCTGGGGGTAGCGGGGGACCAAGAGACCCAGTACTTC.

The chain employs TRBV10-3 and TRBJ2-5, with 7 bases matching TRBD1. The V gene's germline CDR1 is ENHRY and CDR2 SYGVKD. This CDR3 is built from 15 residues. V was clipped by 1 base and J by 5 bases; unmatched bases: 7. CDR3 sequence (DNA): TGTGCCATCAGTGAGTGGGGGACAGACGGGGAGACCCAGTACTTC. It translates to CAISEWGTDGETQYF.

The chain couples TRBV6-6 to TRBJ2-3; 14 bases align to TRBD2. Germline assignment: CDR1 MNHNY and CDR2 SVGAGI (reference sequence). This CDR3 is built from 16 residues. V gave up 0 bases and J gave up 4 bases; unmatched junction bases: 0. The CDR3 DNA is TGTGCCAGCAGTTACTCGACTAGCGGGGGGGCAGATACGCAGTATTTT. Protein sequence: CASSYSTSGGADTQYF.

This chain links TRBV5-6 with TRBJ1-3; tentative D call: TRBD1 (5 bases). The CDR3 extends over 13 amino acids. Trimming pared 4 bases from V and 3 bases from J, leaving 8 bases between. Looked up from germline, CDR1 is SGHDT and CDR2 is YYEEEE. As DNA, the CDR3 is TGTGCCAGCAGCCCAGGGCTTGGAAACACCATATATTTT. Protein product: CASSPGLGNTIYF. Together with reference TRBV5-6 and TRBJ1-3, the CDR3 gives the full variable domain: DAGVTQSPTHLIKTRGQQVTLRCSPKSGHDTVSWYQQALGQGPQFIFQYYEEEERQRGNFPDRFSGHQFPNYSSELNVNALLLGDSALYLCASSPGLGNTIYFGEGSWLTVV.